This entry is about one T cell receptor beta chain. These data are taken from a study of blood T cell repertoires in COVID-19. Study as a whole: PBMCs, B-cell-depleted T cells, or T cells provided the cDNA or gDNA that made up the material.

The ends were cut back, 1 base at V and 2 bases at J, with 5 bases in the middle. The CDR3 is 13 amino acids. The Seattle site enrolled patients during active infection and followed them longitudinally. The assay was immunoSEQ multiplex PCR, and TCRdb's table has in-frame clones only and misses some. In the table there are approximately 70,000 clones, around nine tenths of which are singletons. The receptor was derived from a woman between 45 and 65 years old with COVID-19, enrolled during active disease. The J gene is TRBJ1-2, the V gene TRBV12-3 or TRBV12-4; no clear D gene. The sequencing sample was made of peripheral blood. The chain's CDR3 is CASSLGTNYGYTF. Written as DNA, the CDR3 is TGTGCCAGCAGTTTAGGTACAAACTATGGCTACACCTTC.